The subject of this entry is one T cell receptor beta chain. Per the germline V gene, CDR1 is SGHAT and CDR2 is FQNNGV. Trimming left V 2 bases short and J 2 bases short, with 9 bases between. This CDR3 is 14 amino acids long. This sample is part of a study of blood T cell repertoires in COVID-19. Profiling relied on immunoSEQ multiplex PCR, and the TCRdb table lists in-frame clones only, not all of them. The sample lists about 55,000 clones, 90% seen once, with 16% in the top ten. The sequence was collected from a man of 80 years or more with acute or convalescent COVID-19. The gene calls are TRBV11-2 and TRBJ2-5; D remains unclear. Specimen: peripheral blood. The CDR3 DNA reads TGTGCCAGCAGCTTAATCACCAGGCAAGAGACCCAGTACTTC. Protein sequence: CASSLITRQETQYF.